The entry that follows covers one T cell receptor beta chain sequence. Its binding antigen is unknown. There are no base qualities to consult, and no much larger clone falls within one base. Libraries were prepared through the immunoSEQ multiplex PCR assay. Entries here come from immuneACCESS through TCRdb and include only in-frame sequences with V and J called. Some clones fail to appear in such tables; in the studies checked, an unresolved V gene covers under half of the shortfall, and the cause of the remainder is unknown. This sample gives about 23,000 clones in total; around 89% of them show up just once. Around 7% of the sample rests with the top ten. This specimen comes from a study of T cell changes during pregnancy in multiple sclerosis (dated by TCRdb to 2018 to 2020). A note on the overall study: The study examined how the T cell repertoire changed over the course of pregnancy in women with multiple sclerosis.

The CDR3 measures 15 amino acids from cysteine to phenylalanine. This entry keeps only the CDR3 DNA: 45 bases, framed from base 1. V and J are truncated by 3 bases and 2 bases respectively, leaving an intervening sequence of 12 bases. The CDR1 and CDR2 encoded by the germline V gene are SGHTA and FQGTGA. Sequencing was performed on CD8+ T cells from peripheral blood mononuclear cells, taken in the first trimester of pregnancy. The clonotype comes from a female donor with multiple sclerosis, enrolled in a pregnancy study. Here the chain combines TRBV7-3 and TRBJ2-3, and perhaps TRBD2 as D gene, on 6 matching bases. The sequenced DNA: TGTGCCAGCAGCTTTATGGGCGGGACCACAGATACGCAGTATTTT. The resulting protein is CASSFMGGTTDTQYF.